The rows below give T cell receptor beta chains drawn from one sample of a study of shared clonotypes between healthy human individuals. Profiled with immunoSEQ multiplex PCR; TCRdb holds only in-frame clones, not every one. The sample holds around 2.1 million clones, approximately 95% seen once. Source material: naive CD4+ T cells sorted from blood. These receptors originate from a man between 18 and 29 years old in good health. The CDR3 runs from the conserved cysteine through the conserved F or W. Rows give clone size only sometimes, using once, few, many, or a class for an expanded clone.

TRBV28 . CASRTPGSYGYTF
TRBV2 once CASRGQSGTRHEQYF
TRBV10-3 . CAISESPGENSPLHF
TRBV10-2 . CASSDPGQNYEQYF
TRBV29-1 . CSVKGRSTDTQYF
TRBV7-9 . CASSLAGQTHNEQFF
TRBV5-1 . CASSHVQTVEAFF
TRBV11-2 . CASSTDRVGYEQYF
TRBV28 . CASSPQGEGNSPLHF
TRBV2 . CASRDRSNTGELFF
TRBV28 . CASSLAHVGSNEQFF
TRBV6-6 . CASIRGQGGTGELFF
TRBV25-1 . CASSEYRGDRETQYF
TRBV28 . CASNSKQGATGETQYF
TRBV30 . CAWSAFGGSGGELFF
TRBV27 . CASKLEGRRDEKLFF
TRBV5-4 . CASSFGGGGLAETQYF
TRBV7-2 . CASSLALGRYTEAFF
TRBV6-1 . CASSVKQTQYF
TRBV5-1 . CASSPRTGTYEQYF
TRBV6-5 . CASSYDTPTYNEQFF
TRBV19 . CASSPGTGNTGELFF